The entry that follows covers one TCR beta chain sequence. Which antigen it targets is not known. Base qualities are not provided; no much larger clone lies one nucleotide away. In the germline V gene (reference sequence), CDR1 corresponds to GTSNPN and CDR2 to SVGIG. The CDR3 runs 13 residues from the cysteine to the phenylalanine. Of the read, only the CDR3 DNA is kept; its 39 bases are in frame from base 1. The entry originates in a study of cytomegalovirus exposure and HLA in healthy donors (TCRdb year 2017). About the full investigation: In an earlier analysis of approximately 640 of the donors, around 290 Gb of sequence data and 117 million unique TCR beta sequences from about 190 million T cells were reported. The genetic ancestry cluster associated with self-reported Caucasian donors included approximately 85% of the 350 to 500 genotyped donors. Donor age, sex, ethnicity and CMV serostatus were compiled alongside the repertoire data. A separate validation cohort of 100 to 150 different subjects was used in addition to the roughly 700-subject first cohort. Roughly 5 DR-DQ haplotypes were treated as single units for association and clustering because of strong linkage in the cohort. Every discovery cohort repertoire had been produced on one sequencing platform. The number of donors typed differed by locus, with about 629-630 for A, B, C, DRB1 and DQB1, around 500 for DQA1, 606 for DPA1, and roughly 450 for DPB1. The aim of the study was to test whether cataloging public T cell receptors could identify signatures of past pathogen exposure. An earlier analysis of 587 of the donors used high-throughput TCR beta sequencing to judge whether each TCR beta V gene segment behaved as functional or pseudogenic. Class I and class II HLA loci were covered by the typing at four-digit resolution. In the later analysis, no new phenotypic data were used to find candidate immune exposures; instead, reliance was placed on TCR beta sequences and their occurrence across donors. A later analysis re-examined previously published TCR beta repertoires from more than 600 donors and added high-resolution HLA genotyping to investigate patterns of TCR occurrence. An early release covering 550 to 700 HLA-typed donors comprised about 310 gigabases of sequencing data and 85 million or so unique TCR sequences. Across 398 genotyped donors of the cohort, an average of approximately 240,000 unique TCR beta nucleotide sequences per donor were sequenced, and roughly 17% of those sequences were non-productive. High-throughput TCR immunosequencing, statistical association of individual TCRs with disease status, and machine learning were combined to predict cytomegalovirus infection status. In a later genetic analysis, genome-wide SNP genotypes for about 55% of the roughly 700 donors were used, and that subset was treated as a discovery cohort. The study used immunosequencing to profile the T cell repertoires of about 670 subjects and linked those repertoires to cytomegalovirus serostatus.

Study-wide conclusions, independent of this receptor: Three of the identified cytomegalovirus-associated TCR beta chains were confirmed in vitro to be specific for cytomegalovirus antigens. A further reported finding was that TCR beta sequences accurately predicted the HLA-A and HLA-B alleles for most subjects in the first cohort. A later analysis associated about 17,000 TCR beta sequences with specific HLA alleles at a false discovery rate of 0.05. In a later analysis, the rate of TCR association differed among HLA loci, with DRB1 alleles having the most associated TCRs and HLA-C alleles having the fewest. A later genetic analysis reported fewer N-insertions in productive TCRs among donors in an Asian-associated ancestry cluster than the roughly 700-donor mean. V-gene and J-gene trimming of TCR beta chains was associated with a missense DCLRE1C variant in a later genetic analysis, and the association was replicated in an independent cohort. In a later analysis, several top co-occurrence clusters were reported to appear linked to parvovirus B19, influenza, CMV and Epstein-Barr virus. According to a later analysis, most CMV-associated TCR beta chains appeared to be HLA-restricted, and the HLA associations seemed to be driven largely by CMV exposure. The only immune exposure information available for the cohort was CMV serostatus. Only TCR beta chains were sequenced in this cohort, and the absence of alpha or paired-chain data limited detectable features. It was suggested by the authors that the approach could potentially be generalized to other disease states and immunological phenotypes. While some public TCRs were present in many individuals, most TCR sequences turned up only very rarely across donors. In both the original and validation cohorts, the classifier was reported to diagnose cytomegalovirus status with high specificity and sensitivity. In an earlier analysis of some 550 of the donors, most TCR beta V segments were observed in productive rearrangements about 87% or about 30% of the time, broadly matching IMGT annotations. A later analysis found that HLA-associated TCR beta chains were more clonally expanded and had lower generation probabilities than equally common non-associated chains. In the study, approximately 160 TCR beta chains were listed as associated with cytomegalovirus. Linkage disequilibrium might explain the correlated functional status among segregating V segments, but an unknown experimental factor could not be excluded. Because HLA typing was unavailable for some donors at each locus, only the typed subset was used in association tests. Roughly uniform sequencing depth across donors was assumed in presence/absence analyses, although this assumption may not hold. Some IMGT-functional V segments, including TRBV6-2 and TRBV6-3, could not be told apart with the 87-base-pair reads, so those segments were excluded. When HLA alleles, especially DR and DQ, strongly co-occurred, TCR associations were difficult to assign to individual alleles. A group of highly shared sequence variants was considered likely to be a technical artifact of the sequencing pipeline. Because counts were too low, seventeen rarely observed V segments, including chromosome 9 orphons, were excluded from the earlier analysis of 587 of the donors.

The cohort comprised around 700 healthy bone marrow donors. At the time of sampling, every cohort member was nominally healthy, though immune exposures that went unrecorded were likely present. The donor tested CMV seropositive, placing the donor among the 289 seropositive members of the cohort. Each donor provided a peripheral blood sample, and peripheral blood mononuclear cells were used for TCR beta sequencing. Genomic DNA was extracted from the blood cell samples with the Qiagen DNeasy Blood Extraction Kit. The library was generated by the immunoSEQ multiplex PCR assay. The multiplex PCR relied on a mix of 60 forward primers for TCR Vbeta segments and 13 reverse primers for TCR Jbeta segments. The CDR3 region of rearranged TCR beta genes was amplified from genomic DNA with a multiplex PCR assay. The Illumina HiSeq System was used to sequence the amplified TCR beta libraries as 87-base-pair reads. The paper's data handling went like this. A later analysis counted tens of millions of unique TCR beta chains across the 700 or so repertoires, and 9 million to 14 million of these chains were shared by at least two donors. A nearest-neighbor algorithm error-corrected the raw reads and collapsed the reads into unique sequences, merging closely related sequences to remove PCR and sequencing errors. V, D and J gene segments were assigned by aligning CDR3 sequences to IMGT reference sequences. Each retained sequence needed at least a six-nucleotide match to both a V gene segment and a J gene segment. Rearrangements were called productive when the CDR3 lacked stop codons and stayed in frame with V and J; all others were non-productive. Following IMGT convention, CDR3 was defined as the stretch from the second conserved V-encoded cysteine to the conserved J-encoded phenylalanine. The earlier analysis of about 610 of the donors excluded any sequence lacking an unambiguous match to a single V gene segment. An earlier analysis of 550 to 650 of the donors classified V segments as functional when productive rearrangements were above 56.7% and as segregating when the standard deviation between donors was above 5%. To diagnose cytomegalovirus status from the catalog of TCR beta chain sequences, a statistical classification framework was built. V and J gene assignment, in a later analysis, came from comparing TCR nucleotide sequences with IMGT/GENE-DB human TR gene sequences. Using the TCRdist pipeline, a later analysis assigned CDR3 sequences along with most-parsimonious VDJ recombination scenarios. In a later analysis, each TCR beta chain was defined by its CDR3 amino acid sequence together with its V-gene family, and reads without a unique V-gene family were excluded. As a way to deal with suspected cross-contamination and a sequencing artifact, a later analysis dropped 592 nucleotide sequences that were highly shared and had low generation probability. For each public chain, a later analysis derived a clonal expansion index from normalized ranks of inferred template counts within each repertoire. In a later analysis, generation probabilities were computed using a VDJ recombination model fitted to out-of-frame rearrangements, and the results were checked against IGoR. In a later analysis, TCR-TCR, TCR-HLA and TCR-CMV co-occurrence was scored with hypergeometric tests, and a repertoire-size bias correction was applied to TCR pairs. To estimate false discovery rates, a later analysis permuted the HLA or CMV assignments 20 times. In a later analysis, co-occurring TCRs were grouped using DBSCAN, and TCRdist sequence similarity was added for clustering within HLA-allele-positive subsets. For co-occurrence clustering, repertoires with fewer than 30,000 or more than 120,000 public chains were excluded, along with several repertoires with anomalous nucleotide sharing. As stored in TCRdb, this immuneACCESS dataset retains in-frame rearrangements with V and J assigned. A fraction of the clones does not appear; measured against another copy, unresolved V genes explain less than half of the discrepancy, and the remainder lacks a known reason. For V, J and clone size, that table is used; D and trimming come from the DNA. This sample lists 100,000 to 150,000 clones; around 77% were detected once. About 13% of the sample comes from the top ten.

This clonotype was sampled from a woman aged 40 to 50 in good health and CMV-seropositive. The specimen sequenced was PBMCs. The rearranged segments are TRBV30 and TRBJ2-5, with TRBD2 perhaps the D gene, on 6 matching bases. At the DNA level, the sequence is TGTGCTCCAATAGGGCGGGATTTTGGGACCCAGTACTTC. It encodes CAPIGRDFGTQYF.